A single sample gave rise to the 14 T cell receptor beta chains below, sequenced in a study of vaccination and CD4 T cells after COVID-19. Treatment defined: roughly 10-day PBMC culture with coronavirus spike peptide pools or control peptides (ViraFEST assay). Antigens for these TCRs are unknown. Sequencing of DNA taken from cultured CD4+ T cells relied on the Oncomine TCR Beta short-read assay. MiXCR, applied by TCRdb to the PCR reads, yields one record per CDR3 protein. Here the sample spans fewer than 15,000 distinct CDR3 sequences, around 45% being singletons. The sequenced sample consisted of CD4+ T cells from blood, cultured in vitro. The receptors were sampled from a human donor who had recovered from COVID-19.

J is TRBJ2-1 and V is TRBV5-1; maybe TRBD1 (5 bases). CDR3 length: 14 residues. The germline V gene has CDR1 SGHRS and CDR2 YFSETQ. The ends were cut back, 1 base at V and 4 bases at J, with 9 bases in the middle. The CDR3 is CASSLYPGYNEQFF. The DNA for the CDR3 is TGCGCCAGCAGCTTGTATCCAGGGTACAATGAGCAGTTCTTC.

The rearrangement joins TRBV29-1 to TRBJ2-3; D may be TRBD1 (5 bases). The CDR3 has 13 amino acids. Germline CDR1 is SQVTM and CDR2 is ANQGSEA. V lost 8 bases to trimming and J lost 4 bases, with 16 bases between them. The CDR3 DNA reads as TGCAGCTCCGACCTGGGGCTCCCAGATACGCAGTATTTT. This translates into CSSDLGLPDTQYF.

This chain connects TRBV5-6 to TRBJ2-3, with D possibly being TRBD1 or TRBD2 (5 bases each). Trimming pared 4 bases from V and 5 bases from J, leaving 14 bases between. The V gene's germline CDR1 is SGHDT and CDR2 YYEEEE. The CDR3 is made up of 14 amino acids. The DNA of the CDR3 is TGTGCCAGCAGCGCCGGGACGAGCTTAGATACGCAGTATTTT. Translation: CASSAGTSLDTQYF.

This clonotype is categorized as large. The genes are TRBV18 and TRBJ1-5; weak D call: TRBD1 (6 bases). CDR1 and CDR2 from the germline V gene are KGHSH and LQKENI. CDR3 length: 14 residues. Trimming removed 4 bases at V and 3 bases at J, with 10 bases between. This chain's CDR3 is CASSLGTNNQPQHF. CDR3 sequence (DNA): TGTGCCAGCTCACTCGGGACAAACAATCAGCCCCAGCATTTT.

The V call is TRBV19, the J call TRBJ1-2; TRBD1 is a possible D gene (5 bases). V was clipped by 1 base and J by 6 bases, with 15 bases between them. The CDR3 has 15 amino acids. Germline V gene data show CDR1 as LNHDA and CDR2 as SQIVND (reference sequence). As DNA, the CDR3 is TGTGCCAGTAGTATAGGTCACAGGACCTCTAATGGCTACACCTTC. Translation gives CASSIGHRTSNGYTF.

This chain links TRBV15 with TRBJ2-1; 16 bases are a match to TRBD2. The CDR3 consists of 17 residues. J gave up 5 bases and V 4 bases, and 5 bases lay outside the gene matches. CDR1 and CDR2 (germline): LNHNV, YYDKDF (reference sequence). The CDR3 DNA reads TGTGCCACCAGCACAGGGACTAGCGGGGGGGTAAACAATGAGCAGTTCTTC. It translates to CATSTGTSGGVNNEQFF. Supplemented by reference TRBV15 and TRBJ2-1, the full variable domain reads DAMVIQNPRYQVTQFGKPVTLSCSQTLNHNVMYWYQQKSSQAPKLLFHYYDKDFNNEADTPDNFQSRRPNTSFCFLDIRSPGLGDTAMYLCATSTGTSGGVNNEQFFGPGTRLTVL.

This clonotype occurred a few times. The chain is built from TRBV20-1 and TRBJ1-2; 9 bases match TRBD1. CDR1 is DFQATT, CDR2 SNEGSKA, per germline (reference sequence). The CDR3 contains 14 residues. The V segment lost 0 bases and the J segment 6 bases; nucleotides outside the gene matches: 5. CDR3 DNA sequence: TGCAGTGCTAGAGATGGGACAGGGCCAAATGGCTACACCTTC. It yields the protein CSARDGTGPNGYTF.

J is TRBJ1-1 and V is TRBV5-1; TRBD1 aligns across 7 bases. The trim removed 3 bases at V and 3 bases at J, leaving 2 bases unmatched. CDR1 SGHRS and CDR2 YFSETQ come from the germline V gene. The CDR3 is made up of 13 amino acids. The CDR3 loop is CASSYGQDTEAFF. CDR3 nucleotides: TGCGCCAGCAGCTATGGACAGGACACTGAAGCTTTCTTT.

The CDR3 region has the DNA TGTGCCACCTCTCCTGGACCGAACTCTGGAAACACCATATATTTT. Its protein is CATSPGPNSGNTIYF. V usage is TRBV10-3 and J usage is TRBJ1-3; D unresolved. Germline CDR1 and CDR2: ENHRY and SYGVKD. V was trimmed by 10 bases and J by 0 bases, leaving 16 bases between them. This CDR3 spans 15 amino acids.

The chain couples TRBV6-1 to TRBJ1-5, with D unresolved. Trimming took 6 bases from V and 2 from J, leaving 20 bases between them. The CDR3 spans 17 residues. Germline assignment: CDR1 MNHNS and CDR2 SASEGT. The CDR3 sequence is CASRKSSDTFGNQPQHF. In DNA form, the CDR3 reads TGTGCCAGCAGGAAATCATCAGACACCTTTGGCAATCAGCCCCAGCATTTT.

This sequence joins TRBV14 and TRBJ1-2; no clear D. Trimming shortened V by 4 bases and J by 8 bases, and 14 bases separated the two germline ends. The CDR3 has 13 residues. Germline CDR1 SGHDN, CDR2 FVKESK. CDR3 amino acids: CASSPSPREGYTF. The CDR3 region has the DNA TGTGCCAGCAGCCCATCCCCACGGGAGGGCTACACCTTC.

V is TRBV27 and J is TRBJ2-2, with D maybe TRBD1 (6 bases). Germline values: CDR1 MNHEY, CDR2 SMNVEV (reference sequence). The ends were cut back, 5 bases at V and 5 bases at J, with 18 bases in the middle. This CDR3 region has 16 residues. The CDR3 DNA reads TGTGCCAGCAGTGATACCCCAGGGGCAGGTACCGGGGAGCTGTTTTTT. Translating gives CASSDTPGAGTGELFF.

The chain combines TRBV7-2 with TRBJ1-1; D not resolved. This CDR3 has 16 residues. V shed 3 bases and J shed 0 bases, with 14 bases lying between them. Germline assignment: CDR1 SGHTA and CDR2 FQGNSA. The CDR3 DNA reads as TGTGCCAGCAGCTTCCCTTCTACTGGGGTGAACACTGAAGCTTTCTTT. Translating it yields CASSFPSTGVNTEAFF.

The genes are TRBV7-7 and TRBJ2-5, with 8 bases lining up with TRBD1. The J segment lost 4 bases and the V segment lost 5 bases, leaving 18 bases of the junction unmatched. CDR1 and CDR2 (germline): SSHAT, FNYEAQ (reference sequence). This CDR3 has 18 amino acids. CDR3 nucleotide sequence: TGTGCCAGCAGCCCCTTGACAGGGAAGCCCCAGGGGGCAGAGACCCAGTACTTC. Protein sequence: CASSPLTGKPQGAETQYF. Full variable domain (remainder filled in from reference TRBV7-7 and TRBJ2-5): GAGVSQSPRYKVTKRGQDVTLRCDPISSHATLYWYQQALGQGPEFLTYFNYEAQPDKSGLPSDRFSAERPEGSISTLTIQRTEQRDSAMYRCASSPLTGKPQGAETQYFGPGTRLLVL.